Each of the 25 T cell receptor beta chains below was sequenced from the same sample in a study of cytomegalovirus exposure and HLA in healthy donors. PCR primers comprised 60 Vbeta and 13 Jbeta primers. TCRdb's copy holds only in-frame clones and misses some; the assay was immunoSEQ multiplex PCR. The sample contains more than 140,000 clones, approximately 82% of which appear only once. Sequencing used PBMCs. These TCRs come from a woman aged 40 to 50 in good health and CMV-seronegative.

V and J are TRBV11-1 and TRBJ2-2; D possibly corresponds to TRBD1 (5 bases). With 1 base removed from V and 2 bases from J, the gap between germline ends came to 11 bases. The V gene's germline CDR1 is SGHAT and CDR2 FQDESV (reference sequence). There are 16 residues in the CDR3. CDR3 coding DNA: TGTGCCAGCAGCTTAGGGGGCAGCGTTAACACCGGGGAGCTGTTTTTT. The encoded protein is CASSLGGSVNTGELFF.

V is TRBV30 and J is TRBJ1-1, with a weak D call TRBD1 (6 bases). The CDR3 contains 14 residues. The germline V gene has CDR1 GTSNPN and CDR2 SVGIG (reference sequence). Trimming removed 3 bases from V and 2 bases from J, with 13 bases in between. The CDR3 loop reads CAWSRGHLNTEAFF. The CDR3 nucleotides are TGTGCCTGGAGCCGGGGACACTTAAACACTGAAGCTTTCTTT. The complete variable domain, with remaining parts taken from reference TRBV30 and TRBJ1-1, reads SQTIHQWPATLVQPVGSPLSLECTVEGTSNPNLYWYRQAAGRGLQLLFYSVGIGQISSEVPQNLSASRPQDRQFILSSKKLLLSDSGFYLCAWSRGHLNTEAFFGQGTRLTVV.

The chain recombines TRBV7-2 with TRBJ2-7, with a tentative D call TRBD2 (6 bases). Germline V gene lookup returns CDR1 SGHTA and CDR2 FQGNSA. The ends were cut back, 6 bases at V and 6 bases at J, with 24 bases in the middle. CDR3 length: 16 residues. The CDR3 reads CASRPSGGTGRVEQYF. The CDR3 DNA follows: TGTGCCAGCAGGCCTTCAGGTGGGACTGGGCGGGTCGAGCAGTACTTC.

V is TRBV10-3 and J is TRBJ2-1; a weak D match, TRBD2 (6 bases). Germline-derived CDR1 and CDR2 are ENHRY and SYGVKD. Trimming stripped 6 bases from V and 2 bases from J, with 17 bases between. The CDR3 consists of 16 residues. The CDR3 DNA is TGTGCCATCAGCGAACGAAGGGACTTTCCCTACAATGAGCAGTTCTTC. Its protein product is CAISERRDFPYNEQFF.

This clone was recorded once. This rearrangement joins TRBV6-1 to TRBJ2-7; TRBD2 agrees at 10 bases. After removal of 3 bases from V and 3 bases from J, the junction contained 5 bases not matched to a gene. The V gene's germline CDR1 is MNHNS and CDR2 SASEGT. The CDR3 is 15 amino acids. The CDR3, as DNA: TGTGCCAGCAGTGATGGCGCTAGCGGGAGCTACGAGCAGTACTTC. It encodes CASSDGASGSYEQYF.

The chain uses TRBV18 and TRBJ1-3; the D is unclear. The CDR3 runs 16 residues. The ends were cut back, 2 bases at V and 0 bases at J, with 11 bases in the middle. The germline V gene has CDR1 KGHSH and CDR2 LQKENI. The CDR3 protein is CASSPDVLFSGNTIYF. CDR3 coding DNA: TGTGCCAGCTCACCAGACGTACTATTCTCTGGAAACACCATATATTTT.

The rearrangement joins TRBV18 to TRBJ2-5; D remains unclear. The CDR3 has 15 amino acids. Germline assignment: CDR1 KGHSH and CDR2 LQKENI. V was shortened by 3 bases and J by 7 bases, with 18 bases between the two germline ends. CDR3 in amino acids: CASSPPDRPRGTQYF. The CDR3 DNA follows: TGTGCCAGCTCACCTCCTGATCGACCGCGAGGGACCCAGTACTTC.

This sequence joins TRBV7-9 and TRBJ2-3; the match to TRBD1 covers 8 bases. Germline lookup yields CDR1 SEHNR and CDR2 FQNEAQ (reference sequence). The CDR3 loop spans 14 amino acids. After removal of 5 bases from V and 3 bases from J, the junction contained 4 bases not matched to a gene. For the CDR3, the DNA is TGTGCCAGCAGCATAGACAGGGGAACAGATACGCAGTATTTT. This codes for CASSIDRGTDTQYF.

This chain joins TRBV5-6 and TRBJ2-1, with 8 nucleotides matching TRBD2. There are 16 residues in the CDR3. V was pared by 4 bases and J by 4 bases, with 10 bases of the junction left unmatched. Germline CDR1 is SGHDT and CDR2 is YYEEEE. CDR3 in amino acids: CASSPITSGAYNEQFF. The CDR3 region has the DNA TGTGCCAGCAGCCCAATAACTAGCGGAGCATACAATGAGCAGTTCTTC.

V usage is TRBV6-5 and J usage is TRBJ2-1; a weak D match, TRBD2 (6 bases). Germline V CDR1 and CDR2: MNHEY, SVGAGI. The CDR3 extends over 16 amino acids. Trimming removed 2 bases at V and 11 bases at J, with 22 bases between. The CDR3 DNA reads as TGTGCCAGCAGTTACCGTCATCAAGGACTACGGAAGAAGCAGTTCTTC. Its protein is CASSYRHQGLRKKQFF.

J is TRBJ2-7 and V is TRBV28; 13 bases fit TRBD2. Germline trimming cut 7 bases from V and 4 bases from J; bases unmatched to any gene: 10. CDR1 is MDHEN and CDR2 is SYDVKM in the germline V gene. CDR3 length: 16 residues. CDR3 loop: CASNLPGLAGQYEQYF. The CDR3 region has the DNA TGTGCCAGCAATCTCCCGGGACTAGCGGGACAATACGAGCAGTACTTC.

The CDR3 sequence: CASSPPGHYEQYF. The CDR3 DNA reads as TGTGCCAGCAGCCCCCCGGGACACTACGAGCAGTACTTC. The chain combines TRBV7-9 with TRBJ2-7; maybe TRBD1 (6 bases). The V gene's germline CDR1 is SEHNR and CDR2 FQNEAQ (reference sequence). V gave up 5 bases and J gave up 3 bases, with 11 bases separating them. This CDR3 region has 13 residues.

This rearrangement joins TRBV6-5 to TRBJ1-2; possible D gene TRBD1, 6 bases. The CDR3 is 14 amino acids. V dropped 5 bases and J dropped 2 bases, with 12 bases sitting between them. CDR1 is MNHEY, CDR2 SVGAGI, per germline. Here the CDR3 DNA reads TGTGCCAGCAGTGAATACAGGGCCAACTATGGCTACACCTTC. Translating gives CASSEYRANYGYTF.

The V call is TRBV11-1, the J call TRBJ1-1; TRBD1 matches at 8 bases. After removal of 1 base from V and 5 bases from J, the junction contained 6 bases not matched to a gene. Germline-derived CDR1 and CDR2 are SGHAT and FQDESV (reference sequence). The length of the CDR3 is 15 residues. The CDR3 nucleotides read TGTGCCAGCAGCTTAGAAGGACAGGGAGGGACTGAAGCTTTCTTT. It codes for CASSLEGQGGTEAFF.

The chain employs TRBV7-9 and TRBJ1-1; no clear D. V was cut by 3 bases and J by 4 bases, with 18 bases left in between. The CDR3 length is 16 residues. Germline V gene data show CDR1 as SEHNR and CDR2 as FQNEAQ (reference sequence). Here the CDR3 reads CASSFLGRRRFTEAFF. The CDR3 bases are TGTGCCAGCAGCTTTCTCGGACGGAGGAGGTTCACTGAAGCTTTCTTT.

The rearrangement uses TRBV5-5 and TRBJ2-2; no clear D. The CDR3 sequence is 16 residues long. The germline CDR1 and CDR2 sequences are SGHKS and YYEKEE (reference sequence). Trimming took off 0 bases at V and 0 bases at J, with 9 bases between the two ends. CDR3 sequence: CASSLGLGANTGELFF. The CDR3, as DNA: TGTGCCAGCAGCTTGGGCCTGGGCGCGAACACCGGGGAGCTGTTTTTT.

The chain is built from TRBV7-3 and TRBJ2-1; perhaps TRBD2 as D (6 bases). Trimming stripped 4 bases from V and 7 bases from J, with 17 bases between. The CDR3 spans 15 residues. The V gene's germline CDR1 is SGHTA and CDR2 FQGTGA. Here the CDR3 DNA reads TGTGCCAGCAGCTCGTCCTCGGGAGAATCAAATGAGCAGTTCTTC. Its translation is CASSSSSGESNEQFF.

The chain has TRBV23-1 and TRBJ2-7, with D possibly being TRBD2 (6 bases). TRBV23-1 falls under the ORF class, with uncertain function. This CDR3 has 14 residues. V lost 11 bases and J lost 4, with 21 bases in between. CDR3 sequence reads: CAVVTKTAGYEQYF. The CDR3 nucleotides are TGCGCCGTAGTAACCAAAACAGCGGGTTACGAGCAGTACTTC.

This clone has only one observation. The CDR3 DNA reads as TGCGCCAGCAGCTTTTCTTACTACCTCGATGAGCAGTTCTTC. Residues: CASSFSYYLDEQFF. This sequence joins TRBV5-1 and TRBJ2-1; no firm D call. The CDR3 runs to 14 residues. CDR1 is SGHRS and CDR2 is YFSETQ in the germline V gene. V lost 2 bases and J 8 bases, leaving 14 bases between the germline ends.

The rearrangement uses TRBV2 and TRBJ1-3; 8 bases are a match to TRBD1. Trimming removed 7 bases from V and 2 bases from J; junction bases left unmatched: 4. Per the germline V gene, CDR1 is SNHLY and CDR2 is FYNNEI. There are 14 residues in the CDR3. In DNA, the CDR3 is TGTGCCAGCACGCAGGGGGCTCCTGGAAACACCATATATTTT. Translating gives CASTQGAPGNTIYF.

In this sample, this clone turned up once. V is TRBV28 and J is TRBJ2-1; 11 bases are a match to TRBD2. The length of the CDR3 is 16 residues. The J segment lost 3 bases and the V segment lost 6 bases, leaving 7 bases of the junction unmatched. CDR1 MDHEN and CDR2 SYDVKM come from the germline V gene. CDR3 bases: TGTGCCAGCAGCCAATCTAGCGGGAGGTACTACAATGAGCAGTTCTTC. Amino acid sequence: CASSQSSGRYYNEQFF.

This clone occurred once. The V and J genes are TRBV10-3 and TRBJ1-6; 7 bases are shared with TRBD1. CDR3 size: 15 residues. CDR1 and CDR2 (germline): ENHRY, SYGVKD. Trimming took 5 bases from V and 7 from J; bases not matched to a gene: 8. The CDR3 bases are TGTGCCATCAGTTTAACCGGGACAGAAAATTCACCCCTCCACTTT. It encodes CAISLTGTENSPLHF.

This sequence joins TRBV5-4 and TRBJ2-5; 8 bases align to TRBD1. The J call could be wrong; TRBJ2-7 is a better fit for the DNA end. Germline V lookup: CDR1 SGHNT, CDR2 YYREEE (reference sequence). This CDR3 has 13 residues. The CDR3 bases are TGTGCCAGCAGCTTGCTGACAGGGGACGAGCAGTACTTC. Protein: CASSLLTGDEQYF.

The count of this clone is one. The rearrangement uses TRBV6-1 and TRBJ2-1; D unclear. Trimming pared 2 bases from V and 8 bases from J, leaving 7 bases between. Per the germline V gene, CDR1 is MNHNS and CDR2 is SASEGT. The CDR3 totals 12 residues. CDR3 loop: CASSEWLDEQFF. CDR3 sequence (DNA): TGTGCCAGCAGTGAATGGCTCGATGAGCAGTTCTTC.

This sequence joins TRBV5-1 and TRBJ2-3, with a tentative D call TRBD2 (6 bases). Germline V gene data show CDR1 as SGHRS and CDR2 as YFSETQ. The germline V and J ends were trimmed by 4 bases and 2 bases, with 17 bases remaining between them. The CDR3 totals 16 residues. The CDR3 spells CASSRDGGTTTDTQYF. The CDR3 bases are TGCGCCAGCAGCCGGGACGGCGGGACGACCACAGATACGCAGTATTTT.